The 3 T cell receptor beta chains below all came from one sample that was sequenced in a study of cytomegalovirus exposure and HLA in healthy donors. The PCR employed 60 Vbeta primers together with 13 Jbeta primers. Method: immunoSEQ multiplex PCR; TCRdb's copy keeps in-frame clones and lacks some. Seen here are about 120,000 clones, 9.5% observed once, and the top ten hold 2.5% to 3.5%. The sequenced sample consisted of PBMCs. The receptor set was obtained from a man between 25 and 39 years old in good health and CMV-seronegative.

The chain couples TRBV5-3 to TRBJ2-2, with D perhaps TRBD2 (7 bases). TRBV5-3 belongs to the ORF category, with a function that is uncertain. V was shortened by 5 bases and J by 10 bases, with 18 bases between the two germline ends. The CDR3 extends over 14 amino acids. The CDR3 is CARSFAGASPELFF. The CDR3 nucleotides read TGTGCCAGAAGTTTTGCGGGGGCCTCGCCGGAGCTGTTTTTT.

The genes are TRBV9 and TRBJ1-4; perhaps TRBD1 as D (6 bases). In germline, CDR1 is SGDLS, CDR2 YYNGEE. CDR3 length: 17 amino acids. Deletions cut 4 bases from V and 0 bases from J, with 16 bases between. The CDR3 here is CASSPQRGRATNEKLFF. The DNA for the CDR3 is TGTGCCAGCAGCCCACAGAGGGGGAGGGCAACTAATGAAAAACTGTTTTTT.

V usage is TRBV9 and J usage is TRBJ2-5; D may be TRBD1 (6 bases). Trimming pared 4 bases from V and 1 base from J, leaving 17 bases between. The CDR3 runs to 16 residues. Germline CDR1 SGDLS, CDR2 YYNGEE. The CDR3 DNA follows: TGTGCCAGCAGCCAAATGACAGGCATGCCCCAAGAGACCCAGTACTTC. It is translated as CASSQMTGMPQETQYF.